The present T cell receptor (beta chain) was sequenced within a study of OX40 agonist ivuxolimab in advanced cancers. Germline V CDR1 and CDR2: SGHTA, FQGTGA. The CDR3 length is 15 residues. V was trimmed by 0 bases and J by 6 bases, leaving 9 bases between them. Only one count was recorded for this clone. The target antigen is unknown. The table came from immunoSEQ multiplex PCR; TCRdb's copy has only in-frame clones and leaves some out. The sample has more than 100,000 clones; approximately 90% are singletons. Study-level points and caveats: In a subset of nonresponders, normalized T-cell clonal expansion was also low.

The V call is TRBV7-3, the J call TRBJ1-6, with D unclear. The input for sequencing was CD4+ or CD8+ T cells sorted from blood, taken in a trial of the OX40 agonist ivuxolimab. The origin of this receptor is an adult with an advanced solid tumor such as melanoma, head and neck, liver or kidney cancer. CDR3 region: CASSLTNGGNSPLHF. CDR3 sequence (DNA): TGTGCCAGCAGCTTAACTAACGGCGGTAATTCACCCCTCCACTTT.